Sequencing of this TCR beta chain was carried out in a study of cytomegalovirus exposure and HLA in healthy donors. General study findings and limits: An assumption of roughly uniform sequencing depth across donors underlay the presence/absence analyses.

This PCR relied on a set of 60 Vbeta primers and 13 Jbeta primers. TCRdb's copy holds only in-frame clones and misses some; the assay was immunoSEQ multiplex PCR. The profile shows hundreds of thousands of clones, about four fifths of them singletons. Turning to this clone: Antigen: not known.

The sequencing input was PBMCs. This TCR was recovered from a middle-aged man in good health and CMV-seropositive.

DNA of the CDR3: TGTGCCAGCAGCCCCCCGGGAAGCACTGAAGCTTTCTTT. This translates into CASSPPGSTEAFF. The chain is built from TRBV11-3 and TRBJ1-1, with D unclear. V lost 5 bases to trimming and J lost 4 bases, with 11 bases between them. Germline V gives CDR1 SGHNT, CDR2 YENEEA. The CDR3 loop spans 13 amino acids.